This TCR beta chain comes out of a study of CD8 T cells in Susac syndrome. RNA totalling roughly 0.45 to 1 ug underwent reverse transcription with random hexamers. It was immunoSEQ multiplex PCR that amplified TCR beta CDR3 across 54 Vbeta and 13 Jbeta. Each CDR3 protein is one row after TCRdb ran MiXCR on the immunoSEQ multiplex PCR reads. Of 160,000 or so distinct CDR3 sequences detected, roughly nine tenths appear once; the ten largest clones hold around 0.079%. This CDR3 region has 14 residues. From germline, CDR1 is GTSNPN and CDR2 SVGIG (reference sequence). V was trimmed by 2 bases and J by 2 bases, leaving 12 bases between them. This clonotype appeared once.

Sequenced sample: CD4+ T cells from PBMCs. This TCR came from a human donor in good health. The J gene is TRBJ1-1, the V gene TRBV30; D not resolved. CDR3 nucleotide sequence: TGTGCCTGGAGTAGGAGCAGCCTTAACACTGAAGCTTTCTTT. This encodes CAWSRSSLNTEAFF.